The 11 T cell receptor beta chains presented below share a single source sample, sequenced in a study of blood T cell repertoires in COVID-19. Here immunoSEQ multiplex PCR was the method, and the copy in TCRdb shows in-frame clones only, minus some. This table has 150,000 to 200,000 clones, about 86% appearing once. Sequencing input: peripheral blood. The source of these receptors is a man in his fifties or sixties with acute or convalescent COVID-19.

Turning to this clone: The germline gene is not matched at one end of the junction; a read error may be the cause. CDR3 protein: CASSGSQPLLF. The CDR3 region has the DNA TGTGCCAGCAGTGGGAGCCAGCCACTCCTCTTC. The chain combines TRBV2 with TRBJ2-1, with D unresolved. Germline-derived CDR1 and CDR2 are SNHLY and FYNNEI. The CDR3 extends over 11 amino acids.

This rearrangement joins TRBV4-1 to TRBJ1-2; possible D gene TRBD1, 5 bases. The germline gives CDR1 MGHRA, CDR2 YSYEKL. The CDR3 extends over 16 amino acids. Trimming cost V 0 bases and J 6 bases, with 17 bases left between them. This chain's CDR3 is CASSQDPGPTADGYTF. The DNA for the CDR3 is TGCGCCAGCAGCCAAGACCCCGGTCCGACAGCCGATGGCTACACCTTC.

The rearrangement links TRBV11-3 to TRBJ2-2; 9 bases match TRBD2. V lost 5 bases, J lost 3 bases, and 4 bases stayed unmatched. CDR3 length equals 15 residues. The germline V gene has CDR1 SGHNT and CDR2 YENEEA. The CDR3 here is CASSPWTSDTGELFF. CDR3 in DNA: TGTGCCAGCAGCCCCTGGACTAGCGACACCGGGGAGCTGTTTTTT.

V usage is TRBV7-9 and J usage is TRBJ1-1; TRBD1 is a possible D gene (5 bases). The V end was cut by 5 bases, the J end by 1 base, with 11 bases between. From germline, CDR1 is SEHNR and CDR2 FQNEAQ (reference sequence). The CDR3 covers 14 residues. DNA of the CDR3: TGTGCCAGCAGCCCCCAGGGAAAGAACACTGAAGCTTTCTTT. Its protein is CASSPQGKNTEAFF.

This clone was counted a single time. V gene TRBV27 combines with J gene TRBJ2-7; D uncertain. Looked up from germline, CDR1 is MNHEY and CDR2 is SMNVEV (reference sequence). The germline V and J ends were trimmed by 4 bases and 2 bases, with 9 bases remaining between them. This CDR3 has 13 residues. CDR3 DNA: TGTGCCAGCAGTTGGAACAGTGCCTACGAGCAGTACTTC. This codes for CASSWNSAYEQYF.

The chain is built from TRBV24-1 and TRBJ2-3; possibly TRBD1 for D (5 bases). Between the trimmed V and J ends, which lost 1 base and 4 bases, there was a span of 11 bases. The germline gives CDR1 KGHDR, CDR2 SFDVKD. This CDR3 is 15 amino acids long. For the CDR3, the DNA is TGTGCCACCAGTGATTTCACGACAGCGTCAGATACGCAGTATTTT. Its translation is CATSDFTTASDTQYF.

The chain combines TRBV19 with TRBJ2-5, with TRBD2 identical over 16 bases. This CDR3 has 18 residues. The germline V gene has CDR1 LNHDA and CDR2 SQIVND (reference sequence). Germline trimming cut 3 bases from V and 3 bases from J; bases unmatched to any gene: 7. CDR3 in DNA: TGTGCCAGTAGTATCCTGGGACTAGCGGGAGGGCGGGAAGAGACCCAGTACTTC. Translated, it gives CASSILGLAGGREETQYF.

J is TRBJ1-2 and V is TRBV10-3; D is possibly TRBD1 (5 bases). This CDR3 is built from 14 residues. V lost 8 bases, J lost 2 bases, and 15 bases lay in between. The germline V gene has CDR1 ENHRY and CDR2 SYGVKD. The DNA for the CDR3 is TGTGCCATCCTCGGGGGGGAGGGAAACTATGGCTACACCTTC. Amino acid sequence: CAILGGEGNYGYTF.

As DNA, the CDR3 is TGTGCCAGCAGTCCCCGGCGGGGCTCCTACGAGCAGTACTTC. Translating it yields CASSPRRGSYEQYF. J is TRBJ2-7 and V is TRBV6-5, with D maybe TRBD2 (6 bases). Between the trimmed V and J ends, which lost 5 bases and 0 bases, there was a span of 11 bases. The CDR3 is 14 residues long. Germline loops: CDR1 MNHEY, CDR2 SVGAGI.

The gene calls are TRBV27 and TRBJ1-3; D call uncertain. Between the trimmed V and J ends, which lost 7 bases and 7 bases, there was a span of 29 bases. Germline V lookup: CDR1 MNHEY, CDR2 SMNVEV (reference sequence). This CDR3 is 18 amino acids long. CDR3: CASNPWISTRVGRNTIYF. The CDR3 DNA reads TGTGCCAGCAACCCCTGGATTTCTACCCGGGTGGGTCGGAACACCATATATTTT.

The CDR3 nucleotides are TGTGCCAGCAGCCCGTGGACTAGCGGGGTCCCTGGGGAGCAGTACTTC. As protein: CASSPWTSGVPGEQYF. V usage is TRBV7-9 and J usage is TRBJ2-7; 12 bases align to TRBD2. J lost 7 bases, V lost 5 bases, and 12 bases had no gene match. In germline, CDR1 is SEHNR, CDR2 FQNEAQ (reference sequence). The CDR3 extends over 16 amino acids. Drawing the rest from reference TRBV7-9 and TRBJ2-7, the complete variable domain is DTGVSQNPRHKITKRGQNVTFRCDPISEHNRLYWYRQTLGQGPEFLTYFQNEAQLEKSRLLSDRFSAERPKGSFSTLEIQRTEQGDSAMYLCASSPWTSGVPGEQYFGPGTRLTVT.